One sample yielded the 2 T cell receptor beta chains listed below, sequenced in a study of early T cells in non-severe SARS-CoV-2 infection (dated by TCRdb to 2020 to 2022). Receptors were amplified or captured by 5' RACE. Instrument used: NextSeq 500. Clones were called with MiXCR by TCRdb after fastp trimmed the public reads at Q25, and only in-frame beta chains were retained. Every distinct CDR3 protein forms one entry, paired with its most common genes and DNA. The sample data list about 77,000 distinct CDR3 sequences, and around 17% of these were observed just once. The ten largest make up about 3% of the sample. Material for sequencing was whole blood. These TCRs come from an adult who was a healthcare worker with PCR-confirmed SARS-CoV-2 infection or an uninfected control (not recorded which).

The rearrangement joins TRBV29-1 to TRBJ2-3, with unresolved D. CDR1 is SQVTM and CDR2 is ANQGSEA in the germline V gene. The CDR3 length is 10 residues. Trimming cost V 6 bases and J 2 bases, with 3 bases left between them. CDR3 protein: CSVYTDTQYF. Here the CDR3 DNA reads TGCAGCGTATACACAGATACGCAGTATTTT.

The CDR3 DNA follows: TGCAGTGCTATTGGGACAGGGAGAACTGAAGCTTTCTTT. Encoded protein: CSAIGTGRTEAFF. This sequence joins TRBV20-1 and TRBJ1-1; 9 nucleotides align to TRBD1. The CDR3 extends over 13 amino acids. Per germline, CDR1 DFQATT and CDR2 SNEGSKA (reference sequence). Unmatched junction bases numbered 5, after V lost 4 bases and J lost 5 bases.